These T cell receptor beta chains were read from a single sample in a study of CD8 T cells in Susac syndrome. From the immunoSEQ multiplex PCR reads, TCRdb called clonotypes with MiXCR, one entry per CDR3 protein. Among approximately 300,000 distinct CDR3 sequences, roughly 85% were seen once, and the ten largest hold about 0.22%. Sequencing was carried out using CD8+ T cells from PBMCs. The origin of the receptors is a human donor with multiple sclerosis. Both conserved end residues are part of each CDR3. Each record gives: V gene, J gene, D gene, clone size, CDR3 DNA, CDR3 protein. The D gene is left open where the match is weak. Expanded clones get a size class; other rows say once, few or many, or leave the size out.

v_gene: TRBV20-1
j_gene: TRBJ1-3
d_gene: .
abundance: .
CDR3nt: TGCAGTGCCCAGCCCAGGGATACTGGAAACACCATATATTTT
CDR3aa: CSAQPRDTGNTIYF

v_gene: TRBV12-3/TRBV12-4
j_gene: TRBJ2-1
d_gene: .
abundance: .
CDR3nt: TGTGCCAGCACCCTTGCGGCTCTCAATGAGCAGTTCTTC
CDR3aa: CASTLAALNEQFF

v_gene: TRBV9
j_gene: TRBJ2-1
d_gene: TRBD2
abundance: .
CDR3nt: TGTGCCAGCAGCGTAACTACTAGCGGGGGATACAATGAGCAGTTCTTC
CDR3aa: CASSVTTSGGYNEQFF

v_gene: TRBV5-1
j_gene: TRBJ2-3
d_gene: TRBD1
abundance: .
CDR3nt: TGCGCCAGCAGCTCCTGGACAGGGTCAGATACGCAGTATTTT
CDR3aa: CASSSWTGSDTQYF

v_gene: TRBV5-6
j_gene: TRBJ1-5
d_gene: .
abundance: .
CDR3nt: TGTGCCAGCAGCTTCAGGGGACCCAGCAATCAGCCCCAGCATTTT
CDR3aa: CASSFRGPSNQPQHF

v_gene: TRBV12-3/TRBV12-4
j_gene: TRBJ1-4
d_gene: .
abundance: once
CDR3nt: TGTGCCAGCAGTAGGTGGACGGGAGGAGAAAAACTGTTTTTT
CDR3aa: CASSRWTGGEKLFF

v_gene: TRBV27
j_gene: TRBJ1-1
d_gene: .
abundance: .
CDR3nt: TGTGCCAGCAGTTTCCCGGGCTCCACTGAAGCTTTCTTT
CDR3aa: CASSFPGSTEAFF

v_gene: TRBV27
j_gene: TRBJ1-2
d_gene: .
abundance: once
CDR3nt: TGTGCCACCTGGGACACCCTAGGCTACACCTTC
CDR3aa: CATWDTLGYTF

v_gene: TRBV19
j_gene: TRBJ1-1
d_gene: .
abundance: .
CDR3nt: TGTGCCAGTAGTATAGATCCGTGGACTGAAGCTTTCTTT
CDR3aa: CASSIDPWTEAFF

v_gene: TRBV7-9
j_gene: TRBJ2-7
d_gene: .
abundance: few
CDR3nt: TGTGCCAGCAGCTCCACCGGGGAGCAGTACTTC
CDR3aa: CASSSTGEQYF

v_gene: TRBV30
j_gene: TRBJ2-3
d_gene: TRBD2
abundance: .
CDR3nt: TGTGCCTGGAGTGTATTGGGTGGCGGGAGCGCAGATACGCAGTATTTT
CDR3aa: CAWSVLGGGSADTQYF

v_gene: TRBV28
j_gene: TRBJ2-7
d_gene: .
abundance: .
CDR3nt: TGTGCCAGCAGTTTTCGAACCCCGGGGCCCGAGCAGTACTTC
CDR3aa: CASSFRTPGPEQYF

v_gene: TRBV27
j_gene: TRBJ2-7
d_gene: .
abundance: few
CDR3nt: TGTGCCAGCAGTTTTACGGTCGCGGGAGAGCAGTACTTC
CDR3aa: CASSFTVAGEQYF

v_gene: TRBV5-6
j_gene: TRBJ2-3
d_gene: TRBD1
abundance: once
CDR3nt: TGTGCCAGCAGCTCTGGGACAGGGGTGAAAACAGATACGCAGTATTTT
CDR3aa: CASSSGTGVKTDTQYF

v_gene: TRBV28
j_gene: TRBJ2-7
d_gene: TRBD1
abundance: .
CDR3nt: TGTGCCAGCAGTTTCAGCAGGGGGCGTGCCCCTCCCTACGAGCAGTACTTC
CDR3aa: CASSFSRGRAPPYEQYF

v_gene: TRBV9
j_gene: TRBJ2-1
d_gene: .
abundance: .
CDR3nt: TGTGCCAGCAGCGTCACCGTGAGCTCCTACAATGAGCAGTTCTTC
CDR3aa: CASSVTVSSYNEQFF

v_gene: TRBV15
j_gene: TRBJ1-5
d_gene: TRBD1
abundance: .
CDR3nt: TGTGCCACCAGCGGACAGGTGGGTCAGCCCCAGCATTTT
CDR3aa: CATSGQVGQPQHF

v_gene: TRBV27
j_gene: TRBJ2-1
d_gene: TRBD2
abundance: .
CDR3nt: TGTGCCAGCAGTCCTCGACTAGCGGGAGACAATGAGCAGTTCTTC
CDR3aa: CASSPRLAGDNEQFF

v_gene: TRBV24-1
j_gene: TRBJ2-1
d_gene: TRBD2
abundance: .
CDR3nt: TGTGCCACCAGTGATTTGCCCCTGACTAGCGGGAGGGCCGCTTCCATTATCAATGAGCAGTTCTTC
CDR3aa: CATSDLPLTSGRAASIINEQFF

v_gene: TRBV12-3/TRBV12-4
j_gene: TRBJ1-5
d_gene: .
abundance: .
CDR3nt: TGTGCCAGCAGTCAAGGGACAAAGGATCAGCCCCAGCATTTT
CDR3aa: CASSQGTKDQPQHF

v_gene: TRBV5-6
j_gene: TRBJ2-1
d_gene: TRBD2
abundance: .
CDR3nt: TGTGCCAGCAGCTTGGCGGCGGTAGCGGGCTATTACAATGAGCAGTTCTTC
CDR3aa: CASSLAAVAGYYNEQFF

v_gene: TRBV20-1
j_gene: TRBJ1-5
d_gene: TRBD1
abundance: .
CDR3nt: TGCAGCGCCGAGGGACAGAGTATCAATCAGCCCCAGCATTTT
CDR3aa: CSAEGQSINQPQHF

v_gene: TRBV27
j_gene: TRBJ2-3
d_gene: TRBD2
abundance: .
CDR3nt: TGTGCCAGCAGTCCCTGGCTAGCGGGAGCCGGGGGAGATACGCAGTATTTT
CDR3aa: CASSPWLAGAGGDTQYF

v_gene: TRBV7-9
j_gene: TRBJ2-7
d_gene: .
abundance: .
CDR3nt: TGTGCCAGCAGCTTGGCCTCTACCTACGAGCAGTACTTC
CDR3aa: CASSLASTYEQYF

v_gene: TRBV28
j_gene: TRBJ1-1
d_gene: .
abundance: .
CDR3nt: TGTGCCAGCAGTTTATTAAGCGGGACGGAAGCTTTCTTT
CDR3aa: CASSLLSGTEAFF

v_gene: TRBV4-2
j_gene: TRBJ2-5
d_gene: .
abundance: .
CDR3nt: TGTGCCAGCAGCCAAGATGTAGTACAAGAGACCCAGTACTTC
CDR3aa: CASSQDVVQETQYF

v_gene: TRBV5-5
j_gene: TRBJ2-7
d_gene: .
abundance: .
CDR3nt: TGTGCCAGCAGCTATGGCACAGCAGATTACGAGCAGTACTTC
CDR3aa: CASSYGTADYEQYF

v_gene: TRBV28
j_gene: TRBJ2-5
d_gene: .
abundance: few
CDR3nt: TGTGCCAGCAGTTTAGCGGTACAAGAGACCCAGTACTTC
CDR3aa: CASSLAVQETQYF

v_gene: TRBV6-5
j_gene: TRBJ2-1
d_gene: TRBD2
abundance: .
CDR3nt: TGTGCCAGCAGTTACCGATCGGGGACTAGCGTGTACTCCTACAATGAGCAGTTCTTC
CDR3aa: CASSYRSGTSVYSYNEQFF

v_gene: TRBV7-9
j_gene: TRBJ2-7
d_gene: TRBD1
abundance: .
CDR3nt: TGTGCCAGCAGCCACGACAGGGGGCCCTACGAGCAGTACTTC
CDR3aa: CASSHDRGPYEQYF

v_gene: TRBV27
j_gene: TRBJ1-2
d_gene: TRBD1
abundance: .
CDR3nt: TGTGCCAGCAGTTTTGGACAGGGAGGGGGCTACACCTTC
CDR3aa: CASSFGQGGGYTF